The TCR beta chain described here comes from a study of vaccination and CD4 T cells after COVID-19. The Oncomine TCR Beta short-read assay was what sequenced the DNA obtained from cultured CD4+ T cells. TCRdb re-analysed the PCR reads in MiXCR, keeping a single row per CDR3 protein. The profile shows 9,000 to 13,000 distinct CDR3 sequences, roughly 44% of them singletons. By share of the sample, this clonotype is medium-sized. The antigen remains unidentified. Noted treatment: roughly 10-day PBMC culture with coronavirus spike peptide pools or control peptides (ViraFEST assay). The CDR3 contains 15 residues. CDR1 is MNHEY, CDR2 SVGAGI, per germline. V was pared by 4 bases and J by 7 bases, with 19 bases between.

The receptor comes from a human donor who had recovered from COVID-19. The sample consisted of CD4+ T cells from blood, cultured in vitro. This chain connects TRBV6-5 to TRBJ1-2, with D perhaps matching TRBD1 (6 bases). The CDR3 region has the DNA TGTGCCAGCAGTTCCCGGACAGACCTTGGGCCTGGCTACACCTTC. It is translated as CASSSRTDLGPGYTF.